What follows is one T cell receptor beta chain and its context. This CDR3 is built from 15 residues. CDR1 is SGHNT and CDR2 is YYREEE in the germline V gene (reference sequence). V shed 4 bases and J 9 bases; nucleotides not matched to a gene: 6. Using its own MiXCR run on the 5' RACE reads, TCRdb lists one record per CDR3 protein. The sample has hundreds of thousands of distinct CDR3 sequences; 20% to 25% are singletons. The entry originates in a study of identical twins. In addition, the sample was reused for a study of T cells expressing NK-cell markers.

The origin of this receptor is a woman aged 18-29 years in good health. V usage is TRBV5-4 and J usage is TRBJ2-1, with 14 bases identical to TRBD2. The specimen was PBMCs. The CDR3 protein is CASSPTTSGRAEQFF. CDR3 DNA sequence: TGTGCCAGCAGCCCAACGACTAGCGGGAGGGCTGAGCAGTTCTTC.